This TCR beta chain was found in a study of cytomegalovirus exposure and HLA in healthy donors. Study results and limitations: Some V segments, including TRBV6-2 and TRBV6-3, were excluded as indistinguishable.

Comment on this clone: What it binds is not known.

The CDR3 spans 16 residues. From germline, CDR1 is LNHDA and CDR2 SQIVND (reference sequence). V gave up 3 bases and J gave up 3 bases, with 15 bases separating them. 13 Jbeta primers and 60 Vbeta primers were used for the PCR. Clones were sequenced by immunoSEQ multiplex PCR, and TCRdb holds only the in-frame ones, with some missing. The top ten hold more than 0.9% of the sample, which has approximately 130,000 clones, 65% to 85% seen once. The V and J genes are TRBV19 and TRBJ1-5, with D perhaps TRBD1 (5 bases). The sequenced material came from PBMCs. The TCR was taken from a boy younger than 18 in good health and CMV-seronegative. The CDR3 DNA is TGTGCCAGTAGTATGCAGGGAGGGGTGTACAATCAGCCCCAGCATTTT. Translated: CASSMQGGVYNQPQHF. The variable domain in full, completed from reference TRBV19 and TRBJ1-5, reads DGGITQSPKYLFRKEGQNVTLSCEQNLNHDAMYWYRQDPGQGLRLIYYSQIVNDFQKGDIAEGYSVSREKKESFPLTVTSAQKNPTAFYLCASSMQGGVYNQPQHFGDGTRLSIL.